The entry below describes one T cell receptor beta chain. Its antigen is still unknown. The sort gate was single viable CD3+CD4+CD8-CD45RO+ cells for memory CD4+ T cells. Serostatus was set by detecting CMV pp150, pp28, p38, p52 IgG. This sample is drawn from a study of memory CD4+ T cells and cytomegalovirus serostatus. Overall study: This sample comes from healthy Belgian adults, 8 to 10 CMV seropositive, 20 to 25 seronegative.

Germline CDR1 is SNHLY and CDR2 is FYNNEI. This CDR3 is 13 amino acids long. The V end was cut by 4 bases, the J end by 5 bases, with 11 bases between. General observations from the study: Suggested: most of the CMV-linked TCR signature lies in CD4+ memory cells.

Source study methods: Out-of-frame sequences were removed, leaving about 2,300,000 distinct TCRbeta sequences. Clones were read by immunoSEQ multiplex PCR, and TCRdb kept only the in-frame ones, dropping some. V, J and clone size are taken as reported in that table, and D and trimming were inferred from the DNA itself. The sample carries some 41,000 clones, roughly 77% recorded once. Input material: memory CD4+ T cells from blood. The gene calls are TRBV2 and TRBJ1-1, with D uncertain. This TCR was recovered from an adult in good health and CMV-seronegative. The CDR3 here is CASSGLRQTEAFF. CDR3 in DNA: TGTGCCAGCAGTGGCCTGAGGCAGACTGAAGCTTTCTTT.